These 29 T cell receptor beta chains share one sample of origin, sequenced in a study of T cell responses to AZD1222 COVID-19 vaccine. Assay used: immunoSEQ multiplex PCR; TCRdb lists only in-frame clones, some missing. The table lists more than 120,000 clones, approximately 89% of them singletons, with roughly 1.5% in the top ten. This material consisted of peripheral blood, taken 28 days after the second AZD1222 dose. These receptor sequences come from an adult who received the AZD1222 COVID-19 vaccine.

This chain links TRBV4-1 with TRBJ1-2; TRBD1 might be the D (6 bases). CDR1 and CDR2 (germline): MGHRA, YSYEKL. The CDR3 extends over 14 amino acids. V lost 0 bases, J lost 4 bases, and 9 bases lay in between. CDR3 region: CASSQEQGFYGYTF. The CDR3 DNA sequence: TGCGCCAGCAGCCAAGAACAGGGATTCTATGGCTACACCTTC.

This clone showed up just once. This chain uses TRBV5-1 with TRBJ1-1; D might be TRBD1 (6 bases). Germline V gene data show CDR1 as SGHRS and CDR2 as YFSETQ. Deletions cut 8 bases from V and 4 bases from J, with 21 bases between. The CDR3 consists of 15 residues. The CDR3 spells CASRGQGVLGTEAFF. CDR3 coding DNA: TGCGCCAGTCGGGGGCAGGGCGTCTTGGGCACTGAAGCTTTCTTT.

V is TRBV30 and J is TRBJ2-1, with 10 bases that match TRBD2. Trimming took 0 bases from V and 7 from J; bases not matched to a gene: 6. Germline V lookup: CDR1 GTSNPN, CDR2 SVGIG (reference sequence). This CDR3 has 15 amino acids. DNA of the CDR3: TGTGCCTGGAGTGTCGGTCTAGCGGGAGTTAATGAGCAGTTCTTC. This sequence encodes CAWSVGLAGVNEQFF.

The chain joins TRBV4-3 to TRBJ1-2; no clear D. V lost 2 bases, J lost 8 bases, and 21 bases lay in between. The CDR3 is 16 residues long. CDR1 and CDR2 from the germline V gene are LGHNA and YSLEER. The CDR3, as DNA: TGCGCCAGCAGCCAATCCTCTAGGTGGCAGGCTCCGGGCTACACCTTC. This encodes CASSQSSRWQAPGYTF.

The CDR3 here is CASSTSGRSYNEQFF. The CDR3 nucleotides read TGTGCCAGTAGCACTAGCGGGAGGTCCTACAATGAGCAGTTCTTC. The chain joins TRBV19 to TRBJ2-1; 12 nucleotides align to TRBD2. The CDR3 is made up of 15 amino acids. With 6 bases clipped from V and 1 base from J, the junction kept 1 base outside the gene matches. In germline, CDR1 is LNHDA, CDR2 SQIVND (reference sequence). The complete variable domain, with remaining parts taken from reference TRBV19 and TRBJ2-1, reads DGGITQSPKYLFRKEGQNVTLSCEQNLNHDAMYWYRQDPGQGLRLIYYSQIVNDFQKGDIAEGYSVSREKKESFPLTVTSAQKNPTAFYLCASSTSGRSYNEQFFGPGTRLTVL.

The J gene is TRBJ2-2, the V gene TRBV27; the match to TRBD2 covers 9 bases. V shed 6 bases and J 1 base; nucleotides not matched to a gene: 6. Germline V gene sequence: CDR1 MNHEY, CDR2 SMNVEV (reference sequence). The CDR3 has 16 residues. The CDR3 bases are TGTGCCAGCAGACGACGACTAGCGGAGAACACCGGGGAGCTGTTTTTT. Translation: CASRRRLAENTGELFF.

This clone was counted a single time. Other DNA sequences in this sample translate to the same CDR3. This chain connects TRBV2 to TRBJ1-5; D gene uncertain. CDR1 and CDR2 (germline): SNHLY, FYNNEI. There are 15 residues in the CDR3. V was pared by 4 bases and J by 0 bases, with 10 bases between. CDR3 region: CASSGAGYSNQPQHF. The DNA for the CDR3 is TGTGCCAGCAGTGGGGCAGGATATAGCAATCAGCCCCAGCATTTT.

The chain employs TRBV7-2 and TRBJ2-7, with 10 bases identical to TRBD2. This CDR3 is 16 amino acids long. Per the germline V gene, CDR1 is SGHTA and CDR2 is FQGNSA. The V segment lost 5 bases and the J segment 5 bases; nucleotides outside the gene matches: 12. CDR3 coding DNA: TGTGCCAGCAGCCAGGGAGCGGGAGGGCCCAGAGACGAGCAGTACTTC. Amino acids: CASSQGAGGPRDEQYF.

This chain links TRBV12-5 with TRBJ1-1, with no clear D. With 0 bases removed from V and 1 base from J, the gap between germline ends came to 12 bases. This CDR3 has 16 amino acids. Germline V CDR1 and CDR2: LGHNT, FRNRAP. The CDR3 loop is CASGLVRAQPNTEAFF. Written as DNA, the CDR3 is TGTGCTAGTGGTTTGGTAAGGGCCCAACCGAACACTGAAGCTTTCTTT.

The chain recombines TRBV18 with TRBJ1-4; 7 positions agree with TRBD1. Trimming removed 1 base from V and 0 bases from J; junction bases left unmatched: 5. CDR1 is KGHSH, CDR2 LQKENI, per germline. CDR3 length: 17 amino acids. In DNA form, the CDR3 reads TGTGCCAGCTCACCACGGCAGGGGGGGACAACTAATGAAAAACTGTTTTTT. As protein: CASSPRQGGTTNEKLFF.

V usage is TRBV12-3 or TRBV12-4 and J usage is TRBJ1-3; D remains ambiguous. V lost 6 bases, J lost 3 bases, and 6 bases lay in between. The CDR3 is 12 residues long. CDR3 in amino acids: CASSNSGNTIYF. Written as DNA, the CDR3 is TGTGCCAGCAGCAACAGTGGAAACACCATATATTTT.

The V call is TRBV4-3, the J call TRBJ1-1, with a weak D call TRBD1 (5 bases). Germline CDR1 LGHNA, CDR2 YSLEER. Trimming pared 1 base from V and 3 bases from J, leaving 12 bases between. There are 15 residues in the CDR3. The CDR3 region has the DNA TGCGCCAGCAGCCAAGTCAAGGGGCTCCACACTGAAGCTTTCTTT. Translated, it gives CASSQVKGLHTEAFF.

The chain couples TRBV19 to TRBJ1-5, with TRBD1 matching over 9 bases. The CDR3 sequence is 16 residues long. Trimming took 5 bases from V and 1 from J; bases not matched to a gene: 6. Germline V lookup: CDR1 LNHDA, CDR2 SQIVND (reference sequence). The CDR3 nucleotides read TGTGCCAGTAGTCAGGGGACAGGGTTAAGCAATCAGCCCCAGCATTTT. The encoded protein is CASSQGTGLSNQPQHF.

This rearrangement joins TRBV5-1 to TRBJ2-1, with 11 bases identical to TRBD2. Germline CDR1 and CDR2: SGHRS and YFSETQ. Trimming at V came to 4 bases and at J to 8 bases, leaving 8 bases not matched to a gene. This CDR3 is 15 amino acids long. DNA for the CDR3: TGCGCCAGCAGCGCCCATACTAGCGGGAGCGATGAGCAGTTCTTC. Its protein product is CASSAHTSGSDEQFF. The full variable domain, in which reference TRBV5-1 and TRBJ2-1 provide the parts outside the CDR3, is KAGVTQTPRYLIKTRGQQVTLSCSPISGHRSVSWYQQTPGQGLQFLFEYFSETQRNKGNFPGRFSGRQFSNSRSEMNVSTLELGDSALYLCASSAHTSGSDEQFFGPGTRLTVL.

The chain links TRBV30 to TRBJ1-1; D gene unclear. The V gene lost 0 bases and the J gene lost 4 bases, with 9 bases spanning the gap. From germline, CDR1 is GTSNPN and CDR2 SVGIG (reference sequence). This CDR3 is built from 13 residues. DNA for the CDR3: TGTGCCTGGAGTGTAACAACCAGCACTGAAGCTTTCTTT. It yields the protein CAWSVTTSTEAFF.

This chain uses TRBV5-8 with TRBJ1-1; 10 nucleotides align to TRBD1. This CDR3 contains 15 residues. Germline CDR1 SGHTS, CDR2 YDEGEE. The junction had 4 bases not matched to a gene; V was cut back by 4 bases and J by 1 base. The CDR3 is CASSPRTGGNTEAFF. In nucleotides, the CDR3 is TGTGCCAGCAGCCCCCGGACAGGGGGGAACACTGAAGCTTTCTTT.

The J gene is TRBJ2-7, the V gene TRBV5-8, with a tentative D call TRBD2 (5 bases). The CDR3 is made up of 14 amino acids. The germline V and J ends were trimmed by 1 base and 4 bases, with 12 bases remaining between them. Germline values: CDR1 SGHTS, CDR2 YDEGEE. The CDR3 here is CASSLRGLGYEQYF. The CDR3, as DNA: TGTGCCAGCAGCTTGAGAGGGTTAGGGTACGAGCAGTACTTC.

The V and J genes are TRBV21-1 and TRBJ2-1; the table names TRBD2, a call not compared with the DNA. TRBV21-1 is termed a pseudogene. The CDR3 has 17 amino acids. The CDR3 reads CASTKNPHEGSYNEQFF. DNA of the CDR3: TGTGCCAGCACCAAAAATCCCCATGAGGGCTCCTACAATGAGCAGTTCTTC.

The chain is built from TRBV10-3 and TRBJ1-5; D is undetermined. The V gene lost 2 bases and the J gene lost 0 bases, with 11 bases spanning the gap. The CDR3 extends over 16 amino acids. Germline values: CDR1 ENHRY, CDR2 SYGVKD. CDR3 sequence reads: CAISEQAPNSNQPQHF. The CDR3 DNA follows: TGTGCCATCAGTGAGCAGGCACCCAATAGCAATCAGCCCCAGCATTTT.

CDR3 residues: CASSPTWTSSDYEQYF. The CDR3 DNA is TGCGCCAGCAGCCCAACCTGGACTAGCAGTGACTACGAGCAGTACTTC. The rearrangement uses TRBV5-1 and TRBJ2-7; 8 positions agree with TRBD2. Germline V CDR1 and CDR2: SGHRS, YFSETQ. This CDR3 has 16 residues. Trimming cost V 4 bases and J 3 bases; bases outside gene matches: 12.

The table lists this clone with a few counts. The V call is TRBV5-1, the J call TRBJ1-3, with a possible D match to TRBD1 (5 bases). V shed 3 bases and J shed 0 bases, with 16 bases lying between them. CDR3 length: 17 amino acids. In germline, CDR1 is SGHRS, CDR2 YFSETQ. CDR3 coding DNA: TGCGCCAGCAGCTCGGGTGGAAGGGGAGACTCTGGAAACACCATATATTTT. It specifies CASSSGGRGDSGNTIYF. Looking up the rest from reference TRBV5-1 and TRBJ1-3 gives the full variable domain: KAGVTQTPRYLIKTRGQQVTLSCSPISGHRSVSWYQQTPGQGLQFLFEYFSETQRNKGNFPGRFSGRQFSNSRSEMNVSTLELGDSALYLCASSSGGRGDSGNTIYFGEGSWLTVV.

This clone occurred once. The CDR3 nucleotides are TGTGCCAGCAGCGTAGCCGGAAACACCATATATTTT. It codes for CASSVAGNTIYF. This chain uses TRBV9 with TRBJ1-3; D gene uncertain. The germline V and J ends were trimmed by 0 bases and 4 bases, with 2 bases remaining between them. Germline CDR1 and CDR2: SGDLS and YYNGEE. This CDR3 has 12 amino acids. Together with reference TRBV9 and TRBJ1-3, the CDR3 gives the full variable domain: DSGVTQTPKHLITATGQRVTLRCSPRSGDLSVYWYQQSLDQGLQFLIQYYNGEERAKGNILERFSAQQFPDLHSELNLSSLELGDSALYFCASSVAGNTIYFGEGSWLTVV.

The chain has TRBV18 and TRBJ2-2; D is unclear. Trimming stripped 3 bases from V and 1 base from J, with 6 bases between. Germline assignment: CDR1 KGHSH and CDR2 LQKENI. CDR3 size: 14 residues. The CDR3 bases are TGTGCCAGCTCACCCTCTCGGAACACCGGGGAGCTGTTTTTT. It yields the protein CASSPSRNTGELFF. Complete variable domain (other parts from reference TRBV18 and TRBJ2-2): NAGVMQNPRHLVRRRGQEARLRCSPMKGHSHVYWYRQLPEEGLKFMVYLQKENIIDESGMPKERFSAEFPKEGPSILRIQQVVRGDSAAYFCASSPSRNTGELFFGEGSRLTVL.

This sequence joins TRBV4-1 and TRBJ2-1, with 9 bases that match TRBD2. The CDR3 spans 18 residues. Germline CDR1 reads MGHRA; CDR2 reads YSYEKL. Germline trimming cut 4 bases from V and 2 bases from J; bases unmatched to any gene: 12. The CDR3 loop reads CASSPSRLADRPYNEQFF. CDR3 DNA: TGCGCCAGCAGCCCTTCCCGACTAGCGGATCGCCCCTACAATGAGCAGTTCTTC.

The chain carries TRBV7-2 and TRBJ1-2, with D possibly TRBD1 on 6 matching bases. This CDR3 is 15 amino acids long. CDR1 is SGHTA, CDR2 FQGNSA, per germline. Trimming left V 5 bases short and J 4 bases short, with 17 bases between. CDR3 protein: CASSPGGAGGYGYTF. CDR3 nucleotides: TGTGCCAGCAGCCCGGGGGGGGCGGGAGGCTATGGCTACACCTTC.

This chain joins TRBV28 and TRBJ1-2; D remains ambiguous. Germline V gene lookup returns CDR1 MDHEN and CDR2 SYDVKM. CDR3 length: 14 residues. V was clipped by 8 bases and J by 1 base, with 14 bases between them. The CDR3 DNA is TGTGCCAGCCGAACCCCGGGGATTAACTATGGCTACACCTTC. This gives the protein CASRTPGINYGYTF.

CDR3 in DNA: TGTGCCAGCAGTTTACAGGGCGGGAATCAGCCCCAGCATTTT. The encoded protein is CASSLQGGNQPQHF. The chain is built from TRBV27 and TRBJ1-5; the D gene is possibly TRBD1 (5 bases). The germline V gene has CDR1 MNHEY and CDR2 SMNVEV (reference sequence). The CDR3 is 14 residues long. V was trimmed by 2 bases and J by 4 bases, leaving 9 bases between them.

The count of this clone is one. The chain couples TRBV9 to TRBJ2-1; TRBD2 might be the D (5 bases). Trimming shortened V by 4 bases and J by 1 base, and 12 bases separated the two germline ends. The germline gives CDR1 SGDLS, CDR2 YYNGEE. The length of the CDR3 is 15 residues. The CDR3 nucleotides read TGTGCCAGCAGCCCCGGAGGCAGTTCCTACAATGAGCAGTTCTTC. It is translated as CASSPGGSSYNEQFF.

The chain is built from TRBV30 and TRBJ1-1, with TRBD1 matching over 7 bases. The CDR3 spans 13 residues. The germline V gene has CDR1 GTSNPN and CDR2 SVGIG (reference sequence). The J segment lost 4 bases and the V segment lost 4 bases, leaving 6 bases of the junction unmatched. The CDR3 DNA reads TGTGCCTGGACTAGGGGGCAGGTCACTGAAGCTTTCTTT. It encodes CAWTRGQVTEAFF.